One sample yielded the 5 T cell receptor beta chains listed below, sequenced in a study of technical replicates of blood from several donors. The data were produced by immunoSEQ multiplex PCR, yet TCRdb's version contains in-frame clones alone and is incomplete. The table has approximately 88,000 clones, approximately 94% seen once. Material: T cells isolated from PBMCs. Receptor source: a human donor in good health.

V usage is TRBV11-2 and J usage is TRBJ2-5; 9 nucleotides match TRBD2. With 4 bases clipped from V and 4 bases from J, the junction kept 19 bases outside the gene matches. This CDR3 is built from 19 residues. Per germline, CDR1 SGHAT and CDR2 FQNNGV. The CDR3 DNA reads as TGTGCCAGCAGCTCTCCCGGGGCGGTAGCGGGGGAACTAGGAGAGACCCAGTACTTC. Protein: CASSSPGAVAGELGETQYF. Variable domain in full (rest from reference TRBV11-2 and TRBJ2-5): EAGVAQSPRYKIIEKRQSVAFWCNPISGHATLYWYQQILGQGPKLLIQFQNNGVVDDSQLPKDRFSAERLKGVDSTLKIQPAKLEDSAVYLCASSSPGAVAGELGETQYFGPGTRLLVL.

In its sample, this clone was seen once. The CDR3 loop is CASSEPSPPVNEQFF. The CDR3, as DNA: TGTGCCAGCAGTGAACCCTCACCCCCGGTCAATGAGCAGTTCTTC. The chain carries TRBV28 and TRBJ2-1; D is unclear. In germline, CDR1 is MDHEN, CDR2 SYDVKM. This CDR3 has 15 residues. Trimming took off 5 bases at V and 6 bases at J, with 17 bases between the two ends.

The chain employs TRBV6-6 and TRBJ1-1, with a tentative D call TRBD1 (6 bases). Between the trimmed V and J ends, which lost 4 bases and 0 bases, there was a span of 9 bases. Germline V gene data show CDR1 as MNHNY and CDR2 as SVGAGI (reference sequence). The length of the CDR3 is 14 residues. DNA of the CDR3: TGTGCCAGCAGTTCCAACAGGGTGAACACTGAAGCTTTCTTT. Translating it yields CASSSNRVNTEAFF.

This sequence joins TRBV29-1 and TRBJ1-4, with D perhaps TRBD1 (6 bases). This CDR3 is 12 amino acids long. V lost 8 bases to trimming and J lost 5 bases, with 12 bases between them. Germline CDR1 reads SQVTM; CDR2 reads ANQGSEA. CDR3 sequence reads: CSFEGGNEKLFF. CDR3 sequence (DNA): TGCAGCTTCGAGGGGGGGAATGAAAAACTGTTTTTT. The entire variable domain, with the rest obtained from reference TRBV29-1 and TRBJ1-4, is as follows: SAVISQKPSRDICQRGTSLTIQCQVDSQVTMMFWYRQQPGQSLTLIATANQGSEATYESGFVIDKFPISRPNLTFSTLTVSNMSPEDSSIYLCSFEGGNEKLFFGSGTQLSVL.

This rearrangement joins TRBV6-4 to TRBJ1-1, with a tentative D call TRBD1 (5 bases). There are 13 residues in the CDR3. Germline CDR1 reads MRHNA; CDR2 reads SNTAGT. V was cut by 3 bases and J by 3 bases, with 8 bases left in between. This chain's CDR3 is CASSEGLYTEAFF. The DNA for the CDR3 is TGTGCCAGCAGTGAGGGGCTTTACACTGAAGCTTTCTTT.